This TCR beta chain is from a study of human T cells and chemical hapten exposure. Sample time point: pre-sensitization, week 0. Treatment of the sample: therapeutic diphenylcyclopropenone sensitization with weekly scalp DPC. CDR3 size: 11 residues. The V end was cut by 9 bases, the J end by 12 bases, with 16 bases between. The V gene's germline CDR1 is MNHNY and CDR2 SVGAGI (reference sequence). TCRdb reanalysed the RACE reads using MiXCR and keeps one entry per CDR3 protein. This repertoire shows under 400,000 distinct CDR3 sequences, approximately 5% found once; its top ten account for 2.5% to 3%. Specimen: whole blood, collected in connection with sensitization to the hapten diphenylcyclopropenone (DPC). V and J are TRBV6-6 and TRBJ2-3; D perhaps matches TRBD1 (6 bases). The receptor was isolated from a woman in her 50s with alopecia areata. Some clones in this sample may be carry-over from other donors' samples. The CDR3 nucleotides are TGTGCCAGTTCTCAGGGGCCCCCTCAGTATTTT. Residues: CASSQGPPQYF.